The clone carrying this T cell receptor (beta chain) appeared a few times. The sample comes from a study of blood T cells in healthy people across ages. The use of a sample-barcoded 5' primer and a J-beta primer mix characterized a second PCR of roughly 7 to 11 cycles. TCRdb fed the 5' RACE reads into MiXCR, producing one record per CDR3 protein. The sample records 1.2 million to 1.5 million distinct CDR3 sequences, 40% to 50% being singletons. Specimen: blood. The sequence was obtained from a woman aged 18 to 35 in good health.

The CDR3 sequence: CASSLGDRGGTEAFF. The CDR3 region has the DNA TGTGCCAGCAGCTTGGGGGACAGGGGAGGCACTGAAGCTTTCTTT. This rearrangement joins TRBV5-6 to TRBJ1-1; TRBD1 matches 10 bases. CDR3 length: 15 residues. CDR1 is SGHDT, CDR2 YYEEEE, per germline. The V gene end was trimmed by 0 bases and the J gene end by 4 bases; junction bases not matched to a gene: 3.